These T cell receptor beta chains were read from a single sample in a study of a mutant IDH1 vaccine in newly diagnosed glioma. Measured with immunoSEQ multiplex PCR; TCRdb has only the in-frame clones, and not every one. The data hold around 60,000 clones, with around 90% observed a single time. The sample in question was PBMCs, obtained from a glioma patient treated with radiotherapy, temozolomide or both. Every receptor here comes from a man aged 45 to 65 with glioma. Each CDR3 is given with its conserved first and last residue. D genes are given only for firm matches. Clone sizes are given selectively: once, few, many, or a class where the clone is expanded.

TRBV7-9,TRBJ2-3,NA,NA,TGTGCCAGCAGCGAGAGGCGGACAGATACGCAGTATTTT,CASSERRTDTQYF
TRBV18,TRBJ2-7,TRBD2,once,TGTGCCAGCTCACCACGGACTAGCGGGAGCTACGAGCAGTACTTC,CASSPRTSGSYEQYF
TRBV9,TRBJ2-7,TRBD1,NA,TGTGCCAGCAGCGTAGTTCTTTCGGGACAGACCTACGAGCAGTACTTC,CASSVVLSGQTYEQYF
TRBV7-6,TRBJ2-2,TRBD2,once,TGTGCCAGCAGCTTAGCGCCGGCTAGCGGGAGCACCGGGGAGCTGTTTTTT,CASSLAPASGSTGELFF
TRBV27,TRBJ1-2,NA,NA,TGTGCCAGCAGGTCTTCGATTCGCGCTGGCTACACCTTC,CASRSSIRAGYTF
TRBV19,TRBJ1-1,NA,NA,TGTGCCAGTACCCAACGGGTTCTCTCGGAAGCTTTCTTT,CASTQRVLSEAFF
TRBV7-8,TRBJ1-3,TRBD1,NA,TGTGCCAGCAGCTTACCCGGCGCAGGGGGGACCTCTGGAAACACCATATATTTT,CASSLPGAGGTSGNTIYF
TRBV19,TRBJ2-7,TRBD1,once,TGTGCCAGTAGTACCAGACAGGGGCTCTCCTACGAGCAGTACTTC,CASSTRQGLSYEQYF
TRBV15,TRBJ2-7,NA,NA,TGTGCCACCAGCAGAGGGCTTACTCCTAGCTCCTACGAGCAGTACTTC,CATSRGLTPSSYEQYF
TRBV5-6,TRBJ1-6,NA,NA,TGTGCCAGCAGCTTGGTAGGGGGGTCTAAGCTGGACAATTCACCCCTCCACTTT,CASSLVGGSKLDNSPLHF
TRBV4-2,TRBJ1-4,TRBD1,NA,TGTGCCAGCAGCCGAAACCGGCGACAGGGAGATGAAAAACTGTTTTTT,CASSRNRRQGDEKLFF
TRBV27,TRBJ2-7,NA,NA,TGTGCCAGCAGTCCATCCTCTGGGCGCTACGAGCAGTACTTC,CASSPSSGRYEQYF
TRBV6-1,TRBJ2-7,TRBD2,NA,TGTGCCAGCAGTGTCCGACTAGCGGGAGCTGGGGGGGACTACGAGCAGTACTTC,CASSVRLAGAGGDYEQYF
TRBV19,TRBJ1-4,NA,once,TGTGCCAGTAGTTCCTACGCGTCTACTAATGAAAAACTGTTTTTT,CASSSYASTNEKLFF
TRBV18,TRBJ2-7,TRBD2,NA,TGTGCCAGCTCACCAGGGACTAGTAACGAGCAGTACTTC,CASSPGTSNEQYF
TRBV7-7,TRBJ2-5,TRBD2,NA,TGTGCTAGCAGCTTAAGAGCGGGGGGACATGTACAAGAGACCCAGTACTTC,CASSLRAGGHVQETQYF
TRBV2,TRBJ2-5,NA,NA,TGTGCCAGCAGTCCACGGGTTAGCACGGAGACCCAGTACTTC,CASSPRVSTETQYF
TRBV7-2,TRBJ1-3,NA,NA,TGTGCCAGCAGCTTCTTGAGCTCTGGAAACACCATATATTTT,CASSFLSSGNTIYF
TRBV2,TRBJ2-3,TRBD2,NA,TGTGCCAGCAGTGGGTCACTAGCGGGAGAGGATCCAGATACGCAGTATTTT,CASSGSLAGEDPDTQYF
TRBV15,TRBJ1-5,NA,NA,TGTGCCACCAGCAGAGTGGCGGGAAAGAGTCAGCCCCAGCATTTT,CATSRVAGKSQPQHF
TRBV29-1,TRBJ2-3,TRBD2,once,TGCAGCACTCGACTAGCGGGAGTAAATACGCAGTATTTT,CSTRLAGVNTQYF
TRBV28,TRBJ2-4,TRBD2,NA,TGTGCCAGCAGTCAGGGACTAGCGGGAGGCCCTGGGATTCAGTACTTC,CASSQGLAGGPGIQYF
TRBV28,TRBJ1-2,NA,NA,TGTGCCAGCAGACCGGGACAAAGTAGTAGAGGCTACACCTTC,CASRPGQSSRGYTF
TRBV27,TRBJ1-1,NA,few,TGTGCCAGCAGTAGGACATCAAGGGACACTGAAGCTTTCTTT,CASSRTSRDTEAFF
TRBV7-8,TRBJ1-5,TRBD1,NA,TGTGCCAGCAGTTCACAGGGGAATAGCAATCAGCCCCAGCATTTT,CASSSQGNSNQPQHF
TRBV6-1,TRBJ2-7,TRBD2,NA,TGTGCCAGCAGTCCCCTAGCGGGAGGAGGCTACGAGCAGTACTTC,CASSPLAGGGYEQYF
TRBV6-1,TRBJ1-6,TRBD1,NA,TGTGCCAGCAGTGAGGCCGGGACAGTTTATAATTCACCCCTCCACTTT,CASSEAGTVYNSPLHF
TRBV15,TRBJ2-7,NA,NA,TGTGCCACCAGCAGAGATAGGATGGGGGAGAGCTCCTACGAGCAGTACTTC,CATSRDRMGESSYEQYF
TRBV6-1,TRBJ2-3,NA,NA,TGTGCCAGCAGTCCAGTACTCCAAGGTACGCAGTATTTT,CASSPVLQGTQYF
TRBV2,TRBJ2-3,TRBD1,once,TGTGCCAGCGGGACAGGGGGGAATACGCAGTATTTT,CASGTGGNTQYF
TRBV19,TRBJ1-2,NA,NA,TGTGCCAGTAGTTCCGGGCAGACCTATGGCTACACCTTC,CASSSGQTYGYTF
TRBV7-3,TRBJ2-2,TRBD2,NA,TGTGCCACCTCTGGGGGGGTCGGCACCGGGGAGCTGTTTTTT,CATSGGVGTGELFF
TRBV9,TRBJ2-5,NA,NA,TGTGCCAGCAGCGCTCCCCTGGGCGCTGGAGAGACCCAGTACTTC,CASSAPLGAGETQYF
TRBV15,TRBJ1-2,NA,few,TGTGCCACCAGAGATAGTTGGGACCGACTTAATGGCTACACCTTC,CATRDSWDRLNGYTF
TRBV27,TRBJ2-3,NA,NA,TGTGCCAGCAGTTTAGGGAAGTTCACAGATACGCAGTATTTT,CASSLGKFTDTQYF
TRBV6-5,TRBJ2-7,TRBD2,NA,TGTGCCAGCAGTTCGGGACTAGGGTCGACGAGGCAGTACTTC,CASSSGLGSTRQYF
TRBV7-2,TRBJ2-1,TRBD1,NA,TGTGCCAGCAGCTTACAGGGGACAGCATCCTACAATGAGCAGTTCTTC,CASSLQGTASYNEQFF
TRBV6-6,TRBJ2-7,NA,NA,TGTGCCAGCAGTTCCGGGACCGAGTCCTACAAGCAGTACTTC,CASSSGTESYKQYF
TRBV7-8,TRBJ2-3,TRBD2,NA,TGTGCCAGCAGCAAGCGGGGGTTAAGCACAGATACGCAGTATTTT,CASSKRGLSTDTQYF
TRBV6-5,TRBJ1-2,NA,NA,TGTGCCAGCAGTTACACGACGGGCTATGGCTACACCTTC,CASSYTTGYGYTF
TRBV30,TRBJ1-2,NA,few,TGTGCCTGGAGTGTAAACATGGGCTACACCTTC,CAWSVNMGYTF
TRBV29-1,TRBJ1-1,NA,NA,TGCAGCGCCCGAAAGGCAGGTATGAACACTGAAGCTTTCTTT,CSARKAGMNTEAFF